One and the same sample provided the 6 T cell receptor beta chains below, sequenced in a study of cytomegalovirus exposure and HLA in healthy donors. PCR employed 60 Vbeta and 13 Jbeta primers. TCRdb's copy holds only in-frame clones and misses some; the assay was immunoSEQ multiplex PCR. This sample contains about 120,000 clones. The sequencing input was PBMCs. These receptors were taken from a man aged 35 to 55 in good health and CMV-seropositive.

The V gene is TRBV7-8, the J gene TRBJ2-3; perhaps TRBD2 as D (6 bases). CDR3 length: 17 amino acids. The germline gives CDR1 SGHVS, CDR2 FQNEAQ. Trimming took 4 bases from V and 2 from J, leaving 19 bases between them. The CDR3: CASSWRPGRDSTDTQYF. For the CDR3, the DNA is TGTGCCAGCAGCTGGCGTCCGGGTCGGGACTCCACAGATACGCAGTATTTT.

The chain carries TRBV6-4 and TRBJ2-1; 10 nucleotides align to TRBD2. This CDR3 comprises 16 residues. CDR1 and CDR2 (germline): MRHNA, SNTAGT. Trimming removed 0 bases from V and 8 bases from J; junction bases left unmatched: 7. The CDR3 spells CASSDSYSGRNDEQFF. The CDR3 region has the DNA TGTGCCAGCAGTGACTCGTATAGCGGGAGGAACGATGAGCAGTTCTTC.

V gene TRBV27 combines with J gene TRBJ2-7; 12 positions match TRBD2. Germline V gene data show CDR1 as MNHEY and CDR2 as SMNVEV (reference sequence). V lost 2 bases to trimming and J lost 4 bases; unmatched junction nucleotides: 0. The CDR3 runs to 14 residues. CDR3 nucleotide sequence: TGTGCCAGCAGTTTACTAGCGGGAGGGTACGAGCAGTACTTC. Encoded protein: CASSLLAGGYEQYF.

CDR3 region: CSVVPGDGQPQHF. Here the CDR3 DNA reads TGCAGCGTTGTTCCGGGGGACGGTCAGCCCCAGCATTTT. The chain couples TRBV29-1 to TRBJ1-5; D perhaps matches TRBD1 (5 bases). Germline V gene lookup returns CDR1 SQVTM and CDR2 ANQGSEA. V shed 4 bases and J shed 6 bases, with 13 bases lying between them. The CDR3 is 13 amino acids.

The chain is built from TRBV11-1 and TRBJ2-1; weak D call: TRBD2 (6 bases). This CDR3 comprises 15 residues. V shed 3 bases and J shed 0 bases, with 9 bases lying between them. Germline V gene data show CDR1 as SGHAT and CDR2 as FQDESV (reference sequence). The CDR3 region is CASSFYGSSYNEQFF. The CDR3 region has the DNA TGTGCCAGCAGCTTTTACGGGAGCTCCTACAATGAGCAGTTCTTC.

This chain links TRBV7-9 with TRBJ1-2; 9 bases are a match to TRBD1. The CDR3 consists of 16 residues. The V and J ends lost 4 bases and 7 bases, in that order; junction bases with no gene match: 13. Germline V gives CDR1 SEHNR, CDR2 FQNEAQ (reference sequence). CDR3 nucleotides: TGTGCCAGCAGCTATGGACAGGGGCTAACTAAAGGTGGCTACACCTTC. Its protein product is CASSYGQGLTKGGYTF.